There are many counts of the clone carrying this T cell receptor beta chain. Antigen unknown. Germline V gives CDR1 KGHDR, CDR2 SFDVKD. Between the trimmed V and J ends, which lost 4 bases and 5 bases, there was a span of 3 bases. The CDR3 consists of 11 residues. A universal primer site came from template switching; cDNA carried unique molecular identifiers. TCRdb reprocessed the 5' RACE reads via MiXCR and lists one record per CDR3 protein. This table has a few hundred thousand distinct CDR3 sequences, around 8.8% appearing once. The record originates from a study of identical twins. Study-wide results and limits: The same donors were not followed; conclusions instead depended on cross-sectional statistical analysis. The study found that models underestimated out-of-frame TCR alpha sharing in monozygotic twins.

A further study also used this sample, focusing on yellow fever vaccine responses in identical twins.

Sequenced material: memory (CD45RO+) T cells sorted from blood. This chain joins TRBV24-1 and TRBJ2-3; D gene uncertain. The sequence was obtained from a woman aged 18-35 years in good health. CDR3 sequence (DNA): TGTGCCACCAGTGAGCGAGATACGCAGTATTTT. This codes for CATSERDTQYF.